These T cell receptor beta chains were read from a single sample in a study of T-cell memory formation after mild COVID-19. TCRdb reprocessed the 5' RACE reads with MiXCR, giving one entry per CDR3 protein. The sample holds approximately 170,000 distinct CDR3 sequences; 10% to 15% are singletons and the top ten take 2.5% to 3.5%. The sample comprised PBMCs or a T cell subset sorted from them (not recorded which). The receptors were sampled from a man in his late teens or twenties who had mild COVID-19 (a few samples of this study predate the infection). Cell type and time point are not known. Each CDR3 is given with its conserved first and last residue. D genes are given only for firm matches. The size of a clone is reported for some rows only, either as once, few or many, or as a class for expanded clones.

TRBJ2-7 TRBV3-1 - many CASSSRGAYEQYF TGTGCCAGCAGCTCAAGGGGGGCCTACGAGCAGTACTTC
TRBJ2-5 TRBV7-3 - - CASSYQGSGETQYF TGTGCCAGCAGCTACCAGGGAAGCGGAGAGACCCAGTACTTC
TRBJ2-5 TRBV7-2 - - CASSLGGTTGETQYF TGTGCCAGCAGCTTAGGAGGGACCACAGGAGAGACCCAGTACTTC
TRBJ2-3 TRBV4-3 TRBD1 - CASSQGQGGADTQYF TGCGCCAGCAGCCAAGGACAGGGGGGCGCAGATACGCAGTATTTT
TRBJ2-1 TRBV7-2 TRBD2 few CASSLARFGGAGGSEQFF TGTGCCAGCAGCTTAGCGCGTTTCGGGGGGGCAGGAGGTAGTGAGCAGTTCTTC
TRBJ2-3 TRBV7-3 - many CASSLSPSLGTDTQYF TGTGCCAGCAGCTTAAGCCCCTCCCTCGGCACAGATACGCAGTATTTT
TRBJ2-5 TRBV5-1 - - CASSSPPGETQYF TGCGCCAGCAGCTCTCCGCCGGGGGAGACCCAGTACTTC
TRBJ1-4 TRBV7-2 - - CASSFQLGGEKLFF TGTGCCAGCAGCTTCCAGTTGGGGGGTGAAAAACTGTTTTTT
TRBJ2-3 TRBV20-1 - - CSARGQDYTQYF TGCAGTGCTAGGGGCCAGGATTATACGCAGTATTTT
TRBJ2-1 TRBV6-2/TRBV6-3 TRBD2 many CASSGLLAGGYNEQFF TGTGCCAGCAGTGGTCTACTAGCGGGGGGATACAATGAGCAGTTCTTC
TRBJ2-2 TRBV20-1 - few CSAYGGLKNTGELFF TGCAGTGCTTACGGGGGCCTCAAGAACACCGGGGAGCTGTTTTTT
TRBJ2-2 TRBV6-5 - - CASSYSAFGELFF TGTGCCAGCAGTTACTCTGCTTTCGGGGAGCTGTTTTTT
TRBJ2-5 TRBV3-1 - few CASSQSGARETQYF TGTGCCAGCAGCCAATCGGGGGCGAGAGAGACCCAGTACTTC
TRBJ2-5 TRBV4-3 - few CASSPQVGAGETQYF TGCGCCAGCAGCCCCCAGGTTGGGGCGGGTGAGACCCAGTACTTC
TRBJ1-4 TRBV14 - many CASSPTVTGKLFF TGTGCCAGCAGCCCGACAGTTACCGGAAAACTGTTTTTT
TRBJ2-1 TRBV12-3/TRBV12-4 - many CASVLGRRGYNEQFF TGTGCCAGCGTCCTCGGTCGGCGGGGCTACAATGAGCAGTTCTTC
TRBJ1-6 TRBV7-8 - - CASSRGRTNSPLHF TGTGCCAGCAGCCGGGGACGGACTAATTCACCCCTCCACTTT
TRBJ2-5 TRBV24-1 TRBD2 few CATSDHGLAGDETQYF TGTGCCACCAGTGATCATGGACTAGCGGGGGATGAGACCCAGTACTTC
TRBJ1-5 TRBV20-1 - few CSAITGSNQPQHF TGCAGTGCAATCACAGGGAGCAATCAGCCCCAGCATTTT
TRBJ2-1 TRBV5-1 TRBD2 - CASSPWGGLAGGSSYNEQFF TGCGCCAGCAGCCCCTGGGGTGGGCTAGCGGGGGGAAGCTCCTACAATGAGCAGTTCTTC
TRBJ2-5 TRBV7-2 - many CASSPGGAQETQYF TGTGCCAGCAGCCCCGGCGGGGCCCAAGAGACCCAGTACTTC
TRBJ2-6 TRBV6-2/TRBV6-3 - few CASSPRSALISGANVLTF TGTGCCAGCAGTCCCCGCAGCGCATTAATATCTGGGGCCAACGTCCTGACTTTC
TRBJ2-3 TRBV5-1 TRBD1 few CASSLPGQSTDTQYF TGCGCCAGCAGCCTTCCGGGACAGAGCACAGATACGCAGTATTTT
TRBJ1-5 TRBV20-1 - many CSARGQNNQPQHF TGCAGTGCCCGGGGGCAGAACAATCAGCCCCAGCATTTT
TRBJ2-5 TRBV27 - - CASSLWGQSQETQYF TGTGCCAGCAGTTTATGGGGGCAGTCCCAAGAGACCCAGTACTTC
TRBJ2-3 TRBV5-6 - - CASSLLGPSRDTQYF TGTGCCAGCAGCTTGTTAGGGCCGTCCAGGGATACGCAGTATTTT
TRBJ2-4 TRBV6-1 - few CASSEALALGAKNIQYF TGTGCCAGCAGTGAAGCGCTGGCCCTTGGGGCCAAAAACATTCAGTACTTC
TRBJ1-5 TRBV7-8 - - CASSSPQGGRQPQHF TGTGCCAGCAGCTCCCCTCAAGGAGGGCGTCAGCCCCAGCATTTT
TRBJ1-2 TRBV28 - - CASTPGGQSGSYTF TGTGCCAGCACTCCTGGAGGACAGAGTGGGAGCTACACCTTC
TRBJ2-1 TRBV20-1 - few CSAVTPSSYNEQFF TGCAGTGCTGTGACTCCAAGCTCCTACAATGAGCAGTTCTTC
TRBJ1-6 TRBV4-2 - - CASSERGGSYNSPLHF TGTGCCAGCAGTGAGCGGGGTGGCTCCTATAATTCACCCCTCCACTTT
TRBJ2-3 TRBV29-1 - many CSVEDRPVSFRTDTQYF TGCAGCGTTGAAGATAGGCCAGTCTCCTTCCGCACAGATACGCAGTATTTT
TRBJ2-3 TRBV20-1 TRBD2 few CSARGLVAGRTDTQYF TGCAGTGCTAGAGGCTTGGTAGCGGGGCGCACAGATACGCAGTATTTT
TRBJ2-2 TRBV7-8 - few CASGTRNTGELFF TGTGCCAGCGGGACCAGAAACACCGGGGAGCTGTTTTTT
TRBJ2-3 TRBV4-3 TRBD1 - CASSQGGTGVDTQYF TGCGCCAGCAGCCAAGGAGGGACAGGGGTTGATACGCAGTATTTT
TRBJ1-1 TRBV6-2/TRBV6-3 TRBD1 - CASSYLTGTTEAFF TGTGCCAGCAGTTACTTGACAGGGACGACTGAAGCTTTCTTT
TRBJ1-6 TRBV3-1 TRBD1 few CASSRRDRGLYSPLHF TGTGCCAGCAGCAGAAGGGACAGGGGGCTCTATTCACCCCTCCACTTT
TRBJ2-1 TRBV12-3/TRBV12-4 TRBD1 few CASSSTGGNRNEQFF TGTGCCAGCAGTTCGACAGGGGGTAATAGGAATGAGCAGTTCTTC
TRBJ2-7 TRBV7-2 - few CASSLAEGREQYF TGTGCCAGCAGCTTAGCGGAAGGGAGGGAGCAGTACTTC
TRBJ2-2 TRBV7-2 TRBD1 - CAVQGAWAGELFF TGTGCCGTCCAGGGGGCTTGGGCCGGGGAGCTGTTTTTT
TRBJ2-5 TRBV7-2 - few CASSFGRGIQETQYF TGTGCCAGCAGCTTTGGGCGGGGCATCCAAGAGACCCAGTACTTC
TRBJ1-2 TRBV7-2 - many CASSLGGRFYGYTF TGTGCCAGCAGCTTAGGTGGCAGGTTCTATGGCTACACCTTC
TRBJ1-3 TRBV7-9 - - CASSPLGNTIYF TGTGCCAGCAGCCCCTTAGGAAACACCATATATTTT
TRBJ2-3 TRBV7-2 - few CASSLRASTDTQYF TGTGCCAGCAGTTTAAGGGCTAGCACAGATACGCAGTATTTT
TRBJ2-6 TRBV28 - - CASSLWVGGANVLTF TGTGCCAGCAGTTTATGGGTGGGGGGGGCCAACGTCCTGACTTTC